These 16 T cell receptor beta chains were sequenced from one sample in a study of blood T cells in healthy people across ages. For the second PCR, which ran for about 7 to 11 cycles, a sample-barcoded 5' primer and a J-beta primer mix were used. From the 5' RACE reads, TCRdb called clonotypes with MiXCR, one entry per CDR3 protein. The sample lists over 1,200,000 distinct CDR3 sequences; roughly 59% were seen once. The sample comprised blood. All receptors derive from a young man in good health.

V gene TRBV12-3 or TRBV12-4 combines with J gene TRBJ1-2, with a tentative D call TRBD1 (5 bases). Trimming removed 5 bases from V and 4 bases from J, with 17 bases in between. CDR3 size: 15 residues. CDR3: CASSLHQGDFYGYTF. For the CDR3, the DNA is TGTGCCAGCAGTCTCCACCAGGGAGACTTCTATGGCTACACCTTC.

This clonotype appeared a few times. This chain connects TRBV6-5 to TRBJ2-7, with D possibly being TRBD1 (5 bases). The CDR3 consists of 14 residues. CDR1 and CDR2 from the germline V gene are MNHEY and SVGAGI. The V gene lost 6 bases and the J gene lost 4 bases, with 16 bases spanning the gap. DNA of the CDR3: TGTGCCAGCAGCCAGAGGCAGGGATGGTACGAGCAGTACTTC. Residues: CASSQRQGWYEQYF.

J is TRBJ2-7 and V is TRBV7-2, with D possibly being TRBD2 (6 bases). The CDR3 totals 14 residues. V dropped 5 bases and J dropped 2 bases, with 13 bases sitting between them. Germline V gene data show CDR1 as SGHTA and CDR2 as FQGNSA. Here the CDR3 reads CASSRTSRPYEQYF. Written as DNA, the CDR3 is TGTGCCAGCAGCCGCACTAGCCGCCCCTACGAGCAGTACTTC.

This CDR3 reads CASSYSGANGENIQYF. The CDR3 nucleotides are TGTGCCAGCAGTTACTCCGGGGCTAATGGGGAAAACATTCAGTACTTC. This sequence joins TRBV6-2 or TRBV6-3 and TRBJ2-4; tentatively, D is TRBD1 or TRBD2 (5 bases each). CDR1 MNHEY and CDR2 SVGEGT come from the germline V gene. Between the trimmed V and J ends, which lost 0 bases and 5 bases, there was a span of 14 bases. The CDR3 has 16 amino acids.

The chain links TRBV3-1 to TRBJ2-4, with 7 nucleotides matching TRBD1. The J call is doubtful: the DNA matches TRBJ2-7 better. The CDR3 totals 14 residues. Germline values: CDR1 LGHDT, CDR2 YNNKEL (reference sequence). The CDR3 coding sequence is TGTGCCAGCAGCCAGGAGACAGGGCCTTACGAGCAGTACTTC. Protein product: CASSQETGPYEQYF.

The chain is built from TRBV6-1 and TRBJ2-1; the D gene is possibly TRBD1 (9 bases). Germline V gene sequence: CDR1 MNHNS, CDR2 SASEGT. The length of the CDR3 is 18 residues. V lost 11 bases, J lost 4 bases, and 30 bases lay in between. Here the CDR3 reads CAHRGQGSERERYNEQFF. The DNA of the CDR3 is TGTGCCCACAGGGGACAGGGTAGTGAGCGGGAGAGGTACAATGAGCAGTTCTTC.

The chain recombines TRBV7-9 with TRBJ2-7; 14 nucleotides match TRBD2. Germline-derived CDR1 and CDR2 are SEHNR and FQNEAQ (reference sequence). The V and J ends lost 5 bases and 7 bases, in that order; junction bases with no gene match: 16. CDR3 length: 18 amino acids. The CDR3 sequence: CASSLWTSGRYLYNEQYF. CDR3 nucleotides: TGTGCCAGCAGCCTCTGGACTAGCGGGAGGTACCTCTACAATGAGCAGTACTTC. Complete variable domain (other parts from reference TRBV7-9 and TRBJ2-7): DTGVSQNPRHKITKRGQNVTFRCDPISEHNRLYWYRQTLGQGPEFLTYFQNEAQLEKSRLLSDRFSAERPKGSFSTLEIQRTEQGDSAMYLCASSLWTSGRYLYNEQYFGPGTRLTVT.

The chain links TRBV2 to TRBJ2-5; maybe TRBD2 (5 bases). Germline CDR1 and CDR2: SNHLY and FYNNEI. This CDR3 region has 13 residues. Trimming removed 7 bases at V and 11 bases at J, with 20 bases between. This CDR3 is CASTQFPGLEQYF. Written as DNA, the CDR3 is TGTGCCAGCACCCAGTTCCCAGGACTTGAGCAGTACTTC.

The rearrangement uses TRBV12-3 or TRBV12-4 and TRBJ2-1, with D possibly matching TRBD2 (6 bases). This CDR3 region has 14 residues. The V and J ends lost 7 bases and 8 bases respectively, with 18 bases between them. The CDR3 loop reads CASTHQLATYEQFF. The CDR3 nucleotides read TGTGCCAGCACCCATCAACTAGCTACGTATGAGCAGTTCTTC.

This clonotype has just one count. V and J are TRBV20-1 and TRBJ1-1, with D perhaps TRBD1 (5 bases). The CDR3 contains 11 residues. Germline CDR1 is DFQATT and CDR2 is SNEGSKA (reference sequence). CDR3 nucleotide sequence: TGCAGAGGCGACAGGAACACTGAAGCTTTCTTT. Amino acids: CRGDRNTEAFF.

This clonotype occurred a few times. The chain recombines TRBV7-9 with TRBJ1-1; the D gene is possibly TRBD1 (5 bases). Germline V gene lookup returns CDR1 SEHNR and CDR2 FQNEAQ (reference sequence). V shed 5 bases and J shed 5 bases, with 21 bases lying between them. The length of the CDR3 is 16 residues. CDR3 region: CASSPDGTGRGTEAFF. DNA for the CDR3: TGTGCCAGCAGCCCCGACGGGACGGGACGCGGGACTGAAGCTTTCTTT.

As to this clonotype: It is likely a read error, because the conserved phenylalanine at the end of the CDR3 is missing. This chain uses TRBV5-1 with TRBJ2-1, with no clear D. The germline CDR1 and CDR2 sequences are SGHRS and YFSETQ. The CDR3 runs to 13 residues. Trimming pared 3 bases from V and 8 bases from J, leaving 12 bases between. The CDR3 is CASSSSPFYEQFL. The DNA of the CDR3 is TGCGCCAGCAGCTCGTCCCCCTTTTATGAGCAGTTCTTA.

The chain couples TRBV2 to TRBJ1-5; D ambiguous. CDR1 is SNHLY and CDR2 is FYNNEI in the germline V gene. V was trimmed by 1 base and J by 8 bases, leaving 15 bases between them. The CDR3 spans 15 residues. The CDR3 nucleotides are TGTGCCAGCAGTGAAGAGCTGTCGGGAGCGGAGCCCCAGCATTTT. It codes for CASSEELSGAEPQHF. The full variable domain, in which reference TRBV2 and TRBJ1-5 provide the parts outside the CDR3, is EPEVTQTPSHQVTQMGQEVILRCVPISNHLYFYWYRQILGQKVEFLVSFYNNEISEKSEIFDDQFSVERPDGSNFTLKIRSTKLEDSAMYFCASSEELSGAEPQHFGDGTRLSIL.

This clonotype turned up a few times. This rearrangement joins TRBV4-1 to TRBJ2-5; D is undetermined. Germline loops: CDR1 MGHRA, CDR2 YSYEKL. Trimming left V 0 bases short and J 5 bases short, with 13 bases between. The CDR3 length is 15 residues. The CDR3 here is CASSQDTHSSETQYF. CDR3 sequence (DNA): TGCGCCAGCAGCCAAGATACCCACAGCTCCGAGACCCAGTACTTC.

V and J are TRBV28 and TRBJ2-5; 9 bases line up with TRBD2. This CDR3 is 15 amino acids long. After removal of 3 bases from V and 4 bases from J, the junction contained 6 bases not matched to a gene. Looked up from germline, CDR1 is MDHEN and CDR2 is SYDVKM. CDR3 protein: CASSLAGGPVETQYF. CDR3 sequence (DNA): TGTGCCAGCAGTTTGGCGGGAGGGCCTGTAGAGACCCAGTACTTC.

This clonotype was counted a few times. J is TRBJ2-3 and V is TRBV7-9; 8 positions agree with TRBD1. V lost 5 bases and J lost 1; bases outside the gene matches: 11. The CDR3 contains 17 residues. Germline V gene data show CDR1 as SEHNR and CDR2 as FQNEAQ (reference sequence). CDR3 amino acids: CASSPYMVTGGTDTQYF. The CDR3 nucleotides read TGTGCCAGCAGCCCTTATATGGTGACAGGGGGCACAGATACGCAGTATTTT. The whole variable domain, filled in from reference TRBV7-9 and TRBJ2-3, reads DTGVSQNPRHKITKRGQNVTFRCDPISEHNRLYWYRQTLGQGPEFLTYFQNEAQLEKSRLLSDRFSAERPKGSFSTLEIQRTEQGDSAMYLCASSPYMVTGGTDTQYFGPGTRLTVL.